The rows below give T cell receptor beta chains drawn from one sample of a study of shared clonotypes between healthy human individuals. The data were produced by immunoSEQ multiplex PCR, yet TCRdb's version contains in-frame clones alone and is incomplete. The sample consists of 2 million or so clones, around 96% of them appearing once. The sample consisted of naive CD8+ T cells sorted from blood. The receptors were sampled from a young man in good health. Both conserved end residues are part of each CDR3. Fields, in order: J gene, D gene, V gene, clone size, CDR3 DNA, CDR3 protein. D genes are given only for firm matches. Rows give clone size only sometimes, using once, few, many, or a class for an expanded clone.

j_gene: TRBJ1-1
d_gene: TRBD1
v_gene: TRBV5-6
abundance: .
CDR3nt: TGTGCCAGCAGCTTCACAGGGGTGGGTAGCACTGAAGCTTTCTTT
CDR3aa: CASSFTGVGSTEAFF

j_gene: TRBJ2-6
d_gene: TRBD1
v_gene: TRBV6-1
abundance: .
CDR3nt: TGTGCCAGCAGTGAAGGACAGGGGGCGGTTGGGGCCAACGTCCTGACTTTC
CDR3aa: CASSEGQGAVGANVLTF

j_gene: TRBJ2-5
d_gene: TRBD2
v_gene: TRBV30
abundance: once
CDR3nt: TGTGCCTGGGGGACTAGCGGGGGACAAGAGACCCAGTACTTC
CDR3aa: CAWGTSGGQETQYF

j_gene: TRBJ2-1
d_gene: TRBD1
v_gene: TRBV11-2
abundance: .
CDR3nt: TGTGCCAGCAGCTCGCCGGGACAGGGGGAGTATGAGCAGTTCTTC
CDR3aa: CASSSPGQGEYEQFF

j_gene: TRBJ2-5
d_gene: .
v_gene: TRBV13
abundance: .
CDR3nt: TGTGCCAGCAGCTTAGCATGGCAGGAAGAGACCCAGTACTTC
CDR3aa: CASSLAWQEETQYF

j_gene: TRBJ2-2
d_gene: TRBD2
v_gene: TRBV4-1
abundance: .
CDR3nt: TGCGCCAGCAGCCAAGGACTAGCGGGGGGGAACACCGGGGAGCTGTTTTTT
CDR3aa: CASSQGLAGGNTGELFF

j_gene: TRBJ2-7
d_gene: .
v_gene: TRBV5-1
abundance: .
CDR3nt: TGCGCCAGCAGCATAGAGGGACTCTTATACGAGCAGTACTTC
CDR3aa: CASSIEGLLYEQYF

j_gene: TRBJ2-3
d_gene: TRBD1
v_gene: TRBV10-3
abundance: once
CDR3nt: TGTGCCAGACTGGACAGGGGCACAGATACGCAGTATTTT
CDR3aa: CARLDRGTDTQYF

j_gene: TRBJ1-2
d_gene: .
v_gene: TRBV5-1
abundance: .
CDR3nt: TGCGCCAGCAGCTTGGAGTTGCAGCCTGACTATGGCTACACCTTC
CDR3aa: CASSLELQPDYGYTF

j_gene: TRBJ2-5
d_gene: .
v_gene: TRBV7-9
abundance: .
CDR3nt: TGTGCCAGCAGCTTAGAAGCGGTCGAAGAGACCCAGTACTTC
CDR3aa: CASSLEAVEETQYF

j_gene: TRBJ2-7
d_gene: .
v_gene: TRBV4-3
abundance: .
CDR3nt: TGCGCCAGCAGCCAAGATCGGTTGACGACCTACGAGCAGTACTTC
CDR3aa: CASSQDRLTTYEQYF

j_gene: TRBJ2-7
d_gene: .
v_gene: TRBV27
abundance: .
CDR3nt: TGTGCCAGCAGTTTACGCGGACCACCCTACGAGCAGTACTTC
CDR3aa: CASSLRGPPYEQYF

j_gene: TRBJ1-2
d_gene: TRBD1
v_gene: TRBV27
abundance: .
CDR3nt: TGTGCCAGCAGTCCCACCCTAACAGGGGACTATGGCTACACCTTC
CDR3aa: CASSPTLTGDYGYTF

j_gene: TRBJ2-7
d_gene: .
v_gene: TRBV29-1
abundance: .
CDR3nt: TGCAGCGTTGATGGAGGGGGCGAATCCTACGAGCAGTACTTC
CDR3aa: CSVDGGGESYEQYF

j_gene: TRBJ2-3
d_gene: .
v_gene: TRBV25-1
abundance: .
CDR3nt: TGTGCCAGCAGTGAAGAGGGGAGCACAGATACGCAGTATTTT
CDR3aa: CASSEEGSTDTQYF

j_gene: TRBJ2-1
d_gene: TRBD2
v_gene: TRBV13
abundance: .
CDR3nt: TGTGCCAGCAGCTTATTAGGGACTAGCGGATACAATGAGCAGTTCTTC
CDR3aa: CASSLLGTSGYNEQFF

j_gene: TRBJ2-7
d_gene: .
v_gene: TRBV4-1
abundance: .
CDR3nt: TGCGCCAGCAGCCAAGGATTAGGCCCCTACGAGCAGTACTTC
CDR3aa: CASSQGLGPYEQYF

j_gene: TRBJ2-4
d_gene: .
v_gene: TRBV15
abundance: once
CDR3nt: TGTGCCACCGCAGCCGGAGAGGGGGACATTCAGTACTTC
CDR3aa: CATAAGEGDIQYF

j_gene: TRBJ2-7
d_gene: TRBD1
v_gene: TRBV7-9
abundance: few
CDR3nt: TGTGCCAGCAGCTTAGTTACAGGGGGCTACGAGCAGTACTTC
CDR3aa: CASSLVTGGYEQYF

j_gene: TRBJ2-7
d_gene: TRBD1
v_gene: TRBV4-1
abundance: .
CDR3nt: TGCGCCAGCAGCCAAGTTCGGACAGGGGATTACGAGCAGTACTTC
CDR3aa: CASSQVRTGDYEQYF

j_gene: TRBJ2-7
d_gene: TRBD2
v_gene: TRBV9
abundance: once
CDR3nt: TGTGCCAGCAGCCCAGCAGCGGGGGCCACCTACGAGCAGTACTTC
CDR3aa: CASSPAAGATYEQYF

j_gene: TRBJ1-1
d_gene: .
v_gene: TRBV27
abundance: .
CDR3nt: TGTGCCAGCAGTGGGGCCCTCTCCTCCTATGACACTGAAGCTTTCTTT
CDR3aa: CASSGALSSYDTEAFF